The rows below give T cell receptor beta chains drawn from one sample of a study of T cell repertoires in cytomegalovirus infection. TCRdb redid the calling of the reads with MiXCR, one entry per CDR3 protein. This sample has 380,000 or so distinct CDR3 sequences; about 35% occur once, and the top ten carry around an eighth. No antigen has been identified for these receptors. The sequencing here drew on cultured PBMCs, taken from culture after CMV antigen stimulation. The receptors shown here come from a human donor in good health (CMV status not recorded). Some clones in this sample may be carry-over from other donors' samples. The CDR3 runs from the conserved cysteine through the conserved F or W. D genes are given only for firm matches. Clone sizes are given selectively: once, few, many, or a class where the clone is expanded.

CDR3aa,CDR3nt,d_gene,abundance,j_gene,v_gene
CASRPFYTYEAFF,TGTGCCAGCAGACCCTTTTACACCTACGAAGCTTTCTTT,.,.,TRBJ1-1,TRBV11-2
CASSQLPGSRDRYNEQFF,TGCGCCAGCAGCCAACTACCCGGATCCCGGGACAGATACAATGAGCAGTTCTTC,TRBD1,.,TRBJ2-1,TRBV4-3
CASSQLSGLDYTDTQYF,TGCGCCAGCAGCCAACTTTCGGGACTAGACTACACAGATACGCAGTATTTT,TRBD2,few,TRBJ2-3,TRBV4-1
CASSYPQGLYDTQYF,TGCGCCAGCAGTTACCCCCAGGGGCTTTACGATACGCAGTATTTT,.,.,TRBJ2-3,TRBV23-1
CASSATGLVREQYF,TGTGCCAGTAGTGCTACGGGACTAGTACGCGAGCAGTACTTC,TRBD2,.,TRBJ2-7,TRBV19
CASSELSLSYNEQFF,TGTGCCAGCAGTGAATTATCTCTCTCGTACAATGAGCAGTTCTTC,.,.,TRBJ2-1,TRBV25-1
CASSYTSGPTQWYNEQFF,TGTGCCAGCAGTTATACCTCGGGCCCGACCCAGTGGTACAATGAGCAGTTCTTC,.,.,TRBJ2-1,TRBV27
CASSPGTGNPKNIQYF,TGTGCCAGCAGCCCCGGGACAGGGAATCCCAAAAACATTCAGTACTTC,TRBD1,many,TRBJ2-4,TRBV6-1
CASSVAGGSQETQYF,TGTGCCAGCAGTGTGGCGGGAGGATCCCAAGAGACCCAGTACTTC,TRBD2,.,TRBJ2-5,TRBV2
CATSEDGHSPLHF,TGTGCCACCAGTGAGGATGGTCATTCACCCCTCCACTTT,.,few,TRBJ1-6,TRBV24-1
CASSAWGQGADEAFF,TGTGCCAGCAGTGCATGGGGACAGGGGGCCGATGAAGCTTTCTTT,TRBD1,.,TRBJ1-1,TRBV25-1
CASSARLAVSTDTQYF,TGTGCCAGCAGCGCCAGACTAGCGGTTAGCACAGATACGCAGTATTTT,TRBD2,.,TRBJ2-3,TRBV7-2
CSVGGRMGYEQYF,TGCAGCGTTGGGGGTCGAATGGGCTACGAGCAGTACTTC,.,few,TRBJ2-7,TRBV29-1
CASRGTANSGNTIYF,TGTGCCAGCAGGGGGACAGCCAACTCTGGAAACACCATATATTTT,TRBD1,few,TRBJ1-3,TRBV5-6
CASSAGTPYTEAFF,TGTGCCAGCAGTGCCGGGACTCCGTACACTGAAGCTTTCTTT,.,.,TRBJ1-1,TRBV12-3/TRBV12-4
CASSSGILALHEQYF,TGTGCCAGCAGTTCCGGGATCTTGGCCCTCCACGAGCAGTACTTC,.,.,TRBJ2-7,TRBV6-2/TRBV6-3
CASSSGVAATNEKLFF,TGTGCCAGCAGCTCGGGGGTAGCGGCAACTAATGAAAAACTGTTTTTT,.,few,TRBJ1-4,TRBV12-3/TRBV12-4
CASQRVQTRLGETQYF,TGTGCCAGTCAACGGGTACAGACGCGACTCGGGGAGACCCAGTACTTC,.,.,TRBJ2-5,TRBV6-8
CASSLGPGPQHF,TGTGCCAGCAGCTTAGGACCAGGACCCCAGCATTTT,.,.,TRBJ1-5,TRBV11-3
CASSLTPTGGAEGYTF,TGTGCCAGCAGCTTAACCCCAACAGGGGGCGCGGAGGGCTACACCTTC,TRBD1,few,TRBJ1-2,TRBV7-6
CASSLGQGVAEAFF,TGTGCCAGCAGTTTGGGACAGGGGGTCGCTGAAGCTTTCTTT,TRBD1,.,TRBJ1-1,TRBV28
CSAVGSGARTDTQYF,TGCAGTGCTGTAGGGTCGGGGGCGAGGACAGATACGCAGTATTTT,.,few,TRBJ2-3,TRBV20-1
CASSSDSLGNEQYF,TGTGCCAGCAGCTCAGACTCGCTCGGGAACGAGCAGTACTTC,.,.,TRBJ2-7,TRBV7-2
CASSRGGSGSYNEQFF,TGTGCCAGCAGCCGTGGGGGGTCAGGCTCCTACAATGAGCAGTTCTTC,.,.,TRBJ2-1,TRBV14
CASSLSGGAGGEAFF,TGTGCCAGCAGCTTGTCAGGGGGGGCGGGAGGTGAAGCTTTCTTT,TRBD1,few,TRBJ1-1,TRBV11-3
CSARDPAVRSGANVLTF,TGCAGTGCTAGAGATCCGGCTGTTCGCTCTGGGGCCAACGTCCTGACTTTC,.,.,TRBJ2-6,TRBV20-1
CASSLVFGMNTEAFF,TGTGCCAGCAGCTTGGTTTTCGGAATGAACACTGAAGCTTTCTTT,.,.,TRBJ1-1,TRBV5-5
CASSLSGWGLVYGYTF,TGTGCCAGCAGTTTATCTGGCTGGGGGCTAGTCTATGGCTACACCTTC,.,few,TRBJ1-2,TRBV27
CASSLDRVEQFF,TGTGCCAGCAGCTTAGACCGGGTAGAGCAGTTCTTC,.,once,TRBJ2-1,TRBV11-2
CASSLQARPYEQYF,TGTGCCAGCAGTTTACAGGCTAGACCCTACGAGCAGTACTTC,.,few,TRBJ2-7,TRBV6-6
CASTPGSSYEQYF,TGTGCCAGCACTCCCGGGAGCTCCTACGAGCAGTACTTC,.,few,TRBJ2-7,TRBV6-2/TRBV6-3
CASSQFYTGTTQETQYF,TGCGCCAGCAGCCAATTCTATACCGGGACTACCCAAGAGACCCAGTACTTC,TRBD2,many,TRBJ2-5,TRBV4-1
CASSLAPGGGSPLHF,TGTGCCAGCAGCTTAGCCCCAGGGGGAGGTTCACCCCTCCACTTT,TRBD1,few,TRBJ1-6,TRBV7-2
CASSLVAGGKETQYF,TGTGCCAGCAGCTTAGTAGCGGGAGGAAAAGAGACCCAGTACTTC,TRBD2,many,TRBJ2-5,TRBV7-2
CASSPGQADLESFF,TGCGCCAGCAGCCCAGGGCAGGCAGACCTTGAATCTTTCTTT,.,few,TRBJ1-1,TRBV4-1
CASSLIPSYEQYF,TGTGCCAGCAGCCTAATCCCTTCCTACGAGCAGTACTTC,.,few,TRBJ2-7,TRBV7-2
CASSLGGSGEQYF,TGTGCCAGCAGCCTGGGCGGGTCGGGCGAGCAGTACTTC,.,.,TRBJ2-7,TRBV11-1
CASSFNRGIKNIQYF,TGTGCCAGCAGCTTCAACAGGGGTATCAAAAACATTCAGTACTTC,TRBD1,.,TRBJ2-4,TRBV5-3
CAISGQTNTEAFF,TGTGCCATCTCGGGACAAACGAACACTGAAGCTTTCTTT,.,.,TRBJ1-1,TRBV10-3
CASKSGLNEAFF,TGTGCCAGCAAATCGGGCCTAAACGAAGCTTTCTTT,.,.,TRBJ1-1,TRBV7-9
CASTFRGIRSIYGYTF,TGTGCCAGCACCTTTAGGGGGATCAGAAGTATCTATGGCTACACCTTC,.,.,TRBJ1-2,TRBV5-6
CAIRGGLATAYEQYF,TGTGCCATCAGGGGGGGACTAGCCACCGCCTACGAGCAGTACTTC,TRBD2,.,TRBJ2-7,TRBV10-3
CATSDFERATDTQYF,TGTGCCACCAGTGATTTTGAGCGGGCCACAGATACGCAGTATTTT,.,.,TRBJ2-3,TRBV24-1
CASSLDGGPHQPQHF,TGTGCCAGCAGCTTGGACGGGGGCCCTCATCAGCCCCAGCATTTT,.,few,TRBJ1-5,TRBV5-5
CSAFPGLAEYEQYF,TGCAGTGCTTTCCCGGGACTAGCGGAATACGAGCAGTACTTC,TRBD2,.,TRBJ2-7,TRBV20-1
CASSGADRLWQFF,TGTGCCAGCAGCGGCGCCGACAGGTTGTGGCAGTTCTTC,.,few,TRBJ2-1,TRBV11-3
CASSSLGSPETQYF,TGTGCCAGCAGCTCCCTGGGTAGCCCGGAGACCCAGTACTTC,.,few,TRBJ2-5,TRBV7-2
CASMTIQGGQPQHF,TGTGCCAGTATGACAATACAGGGAGGTCAGCCCCAGCATTTT,.,.,TRBJ1-5,TRBV19
CASSQALNVGTPGPSLHF,TGCGCCAGCAGCCAAGCTCTCAACGTCGGGACACCTGGACCGTCCCTCCACTTT,.,.,TRBJ1-6,TRBV4-3
CATSDYRGKGYGYTF,TGTGCCACCAGTGACTACAGGGGAAAAGGCTATGGCTACACCTTC,TRBD1,.,TRBJ1-2,TRBV24-1
CATSRDPRYQETQYF,TGTGCCACCAGCAGAGATCCCCGTTACCAAGAGACCCAGTACTTC,.,.,TRBJ2-5,TRBV15
CASSSYGRANIQYF,TGTGCCAGCAGCTCCTACGGGAGGGCAAACATTCAGTACTTC,TRBD2,few,TRBJ2-4,TRBV7-2
CASSLGSGSSNQPQHF,TGTGCCAGCAGCTTAGGGTCAGGCAGTAGCAATCAGCCCCAGCATTTT,.,few,TRBJ1-5,TRBV7-2
CASSLLVRSDVGSPLHF,TGTGCCAGCAGTTTATTAGTCCGATCCGACGTGGGTTCACCCCTCCACTTT,.,.,TRBJ1-6,TRBV28
CASSLAAGGEETQYF,TGTGCCAGCAGCCTAGCGGCAGGCGGTGAGGAGACCCAGTACTTC,TRBD2,.,TRBJ2-5,TRBV5-4
CASSHVSDLSYNEQFF,TGTGCCAGCAGCCATGTTAGCGACCTGTCCTACAATGAGCAGTTCTTC,.,few,TRBJ2-1,TRBV7-6
CASRTGGTGLYEQYF,TGTGCCAGCAGGACGGGAGGTACAGGGCTCTACGAGCAGTACTTC,.,.,TRBJ2-7,TRBV7-2
CSASIGPDRPQETQYF,TGCAGTGCTAGTATTGGCCCGGACAGGCCACAAGAGACCCAGTACTTC,TRBD1,.,TRBJ2-5,TRBV20-1
CASSPLISLVSSYNEQFF,TGTGCCAGCAGCCCACTAATTTCACTAGTTAGCTCCTACAATGAGCAGTTCTTC,.,few,TRBJ2-1,TRBV6-5
CASSLETGGSSPLHF,TGTGCCAGCAGCTTAGAGACAGGAGGGAGTTCACCCCTCCACTTT,.,few,TRBJ1-6,TRBV7-2